Described below is a single T cell receptor (beta chain) sequence and its context. Its target is not known. This sample was included in a study of CD8 T cells in Susac syndrome. Study-level information: The Susac syndrome patients that were sequenced included over five with active disease and under 10 in remission. Each patient with Susac syndrome, at the time of blood draw, was therapy-naive, on corticosteroids, or on intravenous immunoglobulin alone.

Findings and limits, study-wide: The number of Susac-specific public clones found was sixteen in total CD8+ repertoires and five in CD8+ TEMRA repertoires.

Reverse transcription of roughly 0.45 to 1 ug RNA used random hexamers. Across 54 Vbeta and 13 Jbeta, immunoSEQ multiplex PCR amplified TCR beta CDR3. Via MiXCR, TCRdb re-called the immunoSEQ multiplex PCR reads, giving one row per CDR3 protein. The data hold about 80,000 distinct CDR3 sequences, with 90% to 95% observed a single time. V lost 0 bases to trimming and J lost 0 bases, with 16 bases between them. The length of the CDR3 is 18 residues. Germline V CDR1 and CDR2: MGHRA, YSYEKL. The sequenced sample was CD8+ T cells from PBMCs. This chain uses TRBV4-1 with TRBJ2-3; D is tentatively TRBD1 or TRBD2 (5 bases each). The clonotype comes from a human donor with Susac syndrome. CDR3 nucleotides: TGCGCCAGCAGCCAAGATCATGGTCGGGGCCCGAGCACAGATACGCAGTATTTT. Its protein is CASSQDHGRGPSTDTQYF.